This T cell receptor beta chain comes out of a study of T cell changes during pregnancy in multiple sclerosis. V was trimmed by 3 bases and J by 0 bases, leaving 10 bases between them. Germline CDR1 and CDR2: SGDLS and YYNGEE. The CDR3 length is 15 residues. TCRdb's copy holds only in-frame clones and misses some; the assay was immunoSEQ multiplex PCR. Of about 39,000 clones listed, roughly 90% are singletons. The J gene is TRBJ2-1, the V gene TRBV9; D not resolved. The origin of this receptor is a female donor with multiple sclerosis, enrolled in a pregnancy study. The material was CD8+ T cells from peripheral blood mononuclear cells, obtained in the first trimester of pregnancy. The DNA of the CDR3 is TGTGCCAGCAGCGCGATTATGAGCTCCTACAATGAGCAGTTCTTC. This gives the protein CASSAIMSSYNEQFF. Based on the CDR3 plus reference TRBV9 and TRBJ2-1, the full variable domain is DSGVTQTPKHLITATGQRVTLRCSPRSGDLSVYWYQQSLDQGLQFLIQYYNGEERAKGNILERFSAQQFPDLHSELNLSSLELGDSALYFCASSAIMSSYNEQFFGPGTRLTVL.